Following are 7 T cell receptor beta chains from one sample sequenced in a study of Graves' ophthalmopathy and Graves' hyperthyroidism. Using RNA transcripts, the TCR beta CDR3 regions were amplified. First-round RT-PCR used HTBI primers; second-round multiplex PCR followed. TCRdb re-derived calls from the multiplex PCR reads in MiXCR, one entry per CDR3 protein. The sample consists of 1 million to 1.3 million distinct CDR3 sequences, about 38% of them appearing once. The sample was peripheral blood or thyroid tissue (not recorded which). Source of these receptors: an adult man with Graves' hyperthyroidism.

This clonotype was seen many times. The chain has TRBV20-1 and TRBJ1-3; D gene uncertain. CDR1 is DFQATT, CDR2 SNEGSKA, per germline (reference sequence). This CDR3 region has 14 residues. V lost 6 bases to trimming and J lost 0 bases, with 12 bases between them. The CDR3 bases are TGCAGTGCCGCTGGTGCCGTCTCTGGAAACACCATATATTTT. It encodes CSAAGAVSGNTIYF.

A word on this clonotype: Germline is not matched at one junction end, which may reflect a read error. This sequence joins TRBV25-1 and TRBJ2-5; the D is unclear. CDR1 is MGHDK, CDR2 SYGVNS, per germline. This CDR3 has 12 residues. The CDR3 is CASSQEYGLLYF. Written as DNA, the CDR3 is TGCGCCAGCAGCCAAGAATACGGCCTCCTGTACTTC.

This clonotype occurred a few times. The chain has TRBV9 and TRBJ2-7; 9 nucleotides agree with TRBD1. This CDR3 region has 16 residues. With V trimmed by 0 bases and J by 1 base, 5 bases remained unmatched. Germline V CDR1 and CDR2: SGDLS, YYNGEE. CDR3 nucleotide sequence: TGTGCCAGCAGCGTAGAAGCCGGGACAGGGTCCTACGAGCAGTACTTC. Protein sequence: CASSVEAGTGSYEQYF.

J is TRBJ1-2 and V is TRBV5-1; TRBD1 agrees at 8 bases. The junction had 8 bases not matched to a gene; V was cut back by 4 bases and J by 6 bases. CDR3 length: 14 amino acids. Germline CDR1 is SGHRS and CDR2 is YFSETQ. The DNA of the CDR3 is TGCGCCAGCAGCGCGACAGGGGTTGGAGATGGCTACACCTTC. Its translation is CASSATGVGDGYTF.

This clonotype was detected many times. V usage is TRBV9 and J usage is TRBJ1-6; no definite D call. The CDR3 runs 15 residues. Germline loops: CDR1 SGDLS, CDR2 YYNGEE. V lost 0 bases and J 7 bases, leaving 11 bases between the germline ends. Here the CDR3 DNA reads TGTGCCAGCAGCGTAGCCGCCGACCGAAATTCACCCCTCCACTTT. It encodes CASSVAADRNSPLHF.

This clonotype showed up just a few times. This chain links TRBV5-5 with TRBJ2-7, with 10 bases identical to TRBD1. Germline V gene sequence: CDR1 SGHKS, CDR2 YYEKEE (reference sequence). J gave up 6 bases and V 4 bases, and 13 bases lay outside the gene matches. The CDR3 covers 16 residues. DNA for the CDR3: TGTGCCAGCAGCCCGACCGGTGGGGACAGGGGTGCCGAGCAGTACTTC. Residues: CASSPTGGDRGAEQYF.

The chain combines TRBV2 with TRBJ1-4, with 11 positions matching TRBD1. Looked up from germline, CDR1 is SNHLY and CDR2 is FYNNEI. The CDR3 totals 15 residues. V lost 6 bases to trimming and J lost 8 bases; unmatched junction nucleotides: 8. The CDR3 DNA is TGTGCCAGCAGCCTGCCGGGACAGGGGGTGGAAAAACTGTTTTTT. It translates to CASSLPGQGVEKLFF.